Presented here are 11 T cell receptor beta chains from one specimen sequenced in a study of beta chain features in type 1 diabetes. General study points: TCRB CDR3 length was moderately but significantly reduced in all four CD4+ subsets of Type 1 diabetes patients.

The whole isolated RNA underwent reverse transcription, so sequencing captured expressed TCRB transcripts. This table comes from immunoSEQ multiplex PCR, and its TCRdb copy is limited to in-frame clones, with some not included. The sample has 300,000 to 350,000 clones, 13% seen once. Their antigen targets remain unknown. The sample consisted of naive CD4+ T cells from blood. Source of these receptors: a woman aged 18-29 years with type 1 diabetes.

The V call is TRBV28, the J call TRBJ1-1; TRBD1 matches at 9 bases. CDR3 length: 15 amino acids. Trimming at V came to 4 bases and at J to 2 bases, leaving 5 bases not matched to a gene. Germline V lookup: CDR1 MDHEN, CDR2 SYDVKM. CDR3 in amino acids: CASSSGGQGNTEAFF. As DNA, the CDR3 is TGTGCCAGCAGTTCTGGGGGACAGGGAAACACTGAAGCTTTCTTT.

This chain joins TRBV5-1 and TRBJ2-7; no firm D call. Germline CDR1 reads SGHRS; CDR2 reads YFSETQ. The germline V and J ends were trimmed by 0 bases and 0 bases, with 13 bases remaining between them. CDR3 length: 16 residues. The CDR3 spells CASSLAGTTSSYEQYF. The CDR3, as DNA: TGCGCCAGCAGCTTGGCAGGTACCACAAGCTCCTACGAGCAGTACTTC. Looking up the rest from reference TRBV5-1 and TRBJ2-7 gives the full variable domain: KAGVTQTPRYLIKTRGQQVTLSCSPISGHRSVSWYQQTPGQGLQFLFEYFSETQRNKGNFPGRFSGRQFSNSRSEMNVSTLELGDSALYLCASSLAGTTSSYEQYFGPGTRLTVT.

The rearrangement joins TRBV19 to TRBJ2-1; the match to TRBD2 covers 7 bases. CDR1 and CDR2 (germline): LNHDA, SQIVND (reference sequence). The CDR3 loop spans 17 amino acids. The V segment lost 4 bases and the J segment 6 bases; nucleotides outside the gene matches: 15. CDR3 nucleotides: TGTGCCAGTAGTACCCTAAGAGCGGGAAGGATTACCAATGAGCAGTTCTTC. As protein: CASSTLRAGRITNEQFF. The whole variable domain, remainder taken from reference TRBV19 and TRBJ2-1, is DGGITQSPKYLFRKEGQNVTLSCEQNLNHDAMYWYRQDPGQGLRLIYYSQIVNDFQKGDIAEGYSVSREKKESFPLTVTSAQKNPTAFYLCASSTLRAGRITNEQFFGPGTRLTVL.

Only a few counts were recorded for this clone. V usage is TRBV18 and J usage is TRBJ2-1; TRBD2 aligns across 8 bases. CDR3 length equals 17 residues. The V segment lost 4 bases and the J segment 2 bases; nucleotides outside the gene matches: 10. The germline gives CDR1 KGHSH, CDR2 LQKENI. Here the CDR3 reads CASSHPGVAGTYNEQFF. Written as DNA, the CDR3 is TGTGCCAGCTCACACCCTGGGGTAGCGGGAACCTACAATGAGCAGTTCTTC.

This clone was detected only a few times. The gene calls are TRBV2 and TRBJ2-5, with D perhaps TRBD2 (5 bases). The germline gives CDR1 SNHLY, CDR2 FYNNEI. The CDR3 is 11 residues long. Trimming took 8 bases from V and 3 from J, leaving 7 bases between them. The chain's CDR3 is CASRAEETQYF. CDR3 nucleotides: TGTGCCAGCCGAGCGGAAGAGACCCAGTACTTC.

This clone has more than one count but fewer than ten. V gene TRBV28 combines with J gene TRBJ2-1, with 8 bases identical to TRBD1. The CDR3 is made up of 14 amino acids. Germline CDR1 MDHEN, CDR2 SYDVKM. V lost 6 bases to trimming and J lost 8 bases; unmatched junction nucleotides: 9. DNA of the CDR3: TGTGCCAGCAGCCCCGGACAGGGTCCGGATGAGCAGTTCTTC. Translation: CASSPGQGPDEQFF.

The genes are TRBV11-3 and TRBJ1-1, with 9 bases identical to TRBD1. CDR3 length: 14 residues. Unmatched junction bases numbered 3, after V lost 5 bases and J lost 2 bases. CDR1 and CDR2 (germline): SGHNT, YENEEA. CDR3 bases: TGTGCCAGCAGCACAGGGGGCTTTAACACTGAAGCTTTCTTT. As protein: CASSTGGFNTEAFF.

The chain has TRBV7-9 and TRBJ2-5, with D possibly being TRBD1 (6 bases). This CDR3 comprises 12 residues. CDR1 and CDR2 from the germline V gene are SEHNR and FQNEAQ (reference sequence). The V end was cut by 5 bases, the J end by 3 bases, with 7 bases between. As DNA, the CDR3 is TGTGCCAGCAGCCGGACAGAAGAGACCCAGTACTTC. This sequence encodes CASSRTEETQYF.

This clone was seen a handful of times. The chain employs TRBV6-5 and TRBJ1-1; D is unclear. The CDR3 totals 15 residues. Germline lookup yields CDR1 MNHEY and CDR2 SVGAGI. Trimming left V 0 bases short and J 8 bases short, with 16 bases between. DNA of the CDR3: TGTGCCAGCAGTTACTCGGGCATGGCAGGTGGAGAAGCTTTCTTT. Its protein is CASSYSGMAGGEAFF.

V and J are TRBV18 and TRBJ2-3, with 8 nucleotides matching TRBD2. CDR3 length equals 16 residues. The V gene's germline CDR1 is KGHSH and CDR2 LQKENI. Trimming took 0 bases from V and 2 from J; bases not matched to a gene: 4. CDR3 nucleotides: TGTGCCAGCTCACCACCGGGAGCGGGAGACACAGATACGCAGTATTTT. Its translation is CASSPPGAGDTDTQYF.

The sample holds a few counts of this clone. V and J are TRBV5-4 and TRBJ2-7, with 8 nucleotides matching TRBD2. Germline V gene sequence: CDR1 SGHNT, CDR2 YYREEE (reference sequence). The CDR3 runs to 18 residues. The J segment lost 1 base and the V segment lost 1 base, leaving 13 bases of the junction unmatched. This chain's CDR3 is CASSLPLREGVRSYEQYV. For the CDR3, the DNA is TGTGCCAGCAGCTTGCCCCTCCGGGAGGGAGTACGGTCCTACGAGCAGTACGTC.